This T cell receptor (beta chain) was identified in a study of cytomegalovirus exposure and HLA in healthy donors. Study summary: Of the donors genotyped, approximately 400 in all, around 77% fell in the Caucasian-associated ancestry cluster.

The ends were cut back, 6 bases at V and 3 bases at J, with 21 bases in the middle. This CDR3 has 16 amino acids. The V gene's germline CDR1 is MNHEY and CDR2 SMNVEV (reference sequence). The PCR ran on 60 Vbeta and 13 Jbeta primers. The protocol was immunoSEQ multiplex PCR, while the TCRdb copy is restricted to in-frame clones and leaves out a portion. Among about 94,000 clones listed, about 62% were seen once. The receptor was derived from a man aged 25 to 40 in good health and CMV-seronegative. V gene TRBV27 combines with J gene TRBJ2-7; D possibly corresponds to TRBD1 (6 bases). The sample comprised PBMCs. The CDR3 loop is CASSPSRGVVIYEQYF. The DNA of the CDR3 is TGTGCCAGCAGCCCCTCCAGGGGAGTTGTGATCTACGAGCAGTACTTC.